This entry lists 13 T cell receptor beta chains sequenced from one sample in a study of blood T cell repertoires in COVID-19. TCRdb's table, derived via immunoSEQ multiplex PCR, lists solely in-frame clones and lacks some. This table holds 250,000 to 350,000 clones, around 90% found once. Sequenced input: PBMCs or T cells enriched from blood (not recorded which). The source is a man in his sixties who had recovered from COVID-19.

The chain is built from TRBV24-1 and TRBJ2-5; tentatively, D is TRBD2 (5 bases). V lost 5 bases and J 5 bases, leaving 5 bases between the germline ends. This CDR3 region has 11 residues. The V gene's germline CDR1 is KGHDR and CDR2 SFDVKD. CDR3 sequence: CATSAGETQYF. The CDR3 DNA reads TGTGCCACCAGTGCGGGGGAGACCCAGTACTTC.

This clone was seen a few times. The CDR3 DNA reads as TGTGCCAGCAGTTACCAGGGGCTGAGCAATCAGCCCCAGCATTTT. Translated: CASSYQGLSNQPQHF. V gene TRBV6-5 combines with J gene TRBJ1-5, with a weak D call TRBD1 (6 bases). The length of the CDR3 is 15 residues. V dropped 2 bases and J dropped 1 base, with 9 bases sitting between them. CDR1 and CDR2 (germline): MNHEY, SVGAGI.

This sequence joins TRBV19 and TRBJ1-1; a weak D match, TRBD1 (6 bases). V gave up 3 bases and J gave up 8 bases, with 13 bases separating them. Germline CDR1 reads LNHDA; CDR2 reads SQIVND (reference sequence). The length of the CDR3 is 13 residues. CDR3 in amino acids: CASSILVGQEAFF. CDR3 nucleotides: TGTGCCAGTAGTATTCTAGTGGGACAAGAAGCTTTCTTT. The full variable domain, in which reference TRBV19 and TRBJ1-1 provide the parts outside the CDR3, is DGGITQSPKYLFRKEGQNVTLSCEQNLNHDAMYWYRQDPGQGLRLIYYSQIVNDFQKGDIAEGYSVSREKKESFPLTVTSAQKNPTAFYLCASSILVGQEAFFGQGTRLTVV.

The chain uses TRBV27 and TRBJ1-1; D is unresolved. Trimming took off 2 bases at V and 0 bases at J, with 19 bases between the two ends. The length of the CDR3 is 18 residues. CDR1 MNHEY and CDR2 SMNVEV come from the germline V gene (reference sequence). This CDR3 reads CASSLGPGLARMNTEAFF. DNA of the CDR3: TGTGCCAGCAGTTTAGGCCCCGGACTGGCGAGGATGAACACTGAAGCTTTCTTT.

J is TRBJ1-5 and V is TRBV10-3; 8 positions match TRBD1. This CDR3 spans 13 amino acids. Germline trimming cut 6 bases from V and 5 bases from J; bases unmatched to any gene: 3. Germline V gene data show CDR1 as ENHRY and CDR2 as SYGVKD. The DNA for the CDR3 is TGTGCCATCAGGGACAGGGCAGATCAGCCCCAGCATTTT. Translation: CAIRDRADQPQHF.

The rearrangement links TRBV7-9 to TRBJ1-6; 9 nucleotides align to TRBD1. V lost 1 base, J lost 14 bases, and 0 bases stayed unmatched. The length of the CDR3 is 12 residues. Germline values: CDR1 SEHNR, CDR2 FQNEAQ (reference sequence). The CDR3 DNA is TGTGCCAGCAGCTTAGGACAGGGGGCCCTCCACTTT. Protein: CASSLGQGALHF.

The chain links TRBV27 to TRBJ1-5; no firm D call. V lost 6 bases to trimming and J lost 0 bases, with 9 bases between them. The CDR3 is 14 residues long. Germline lookup yields CDR1 MNHEY and CDR2 SMNVEV (reference sequence). The CDR3 DNA reads as TGTGCCAGCAGGGACGGGGTTAGCAATCAGCCCCAGCATTTT. Translation: CASRDGVSNQPQHF.

The rearrangement joins TRBV6-2 or TRBV6-3 to TRBJ1-1; weak D call: TRBD1 (5 bases). CDR3 length: 13 residues. CDR1 and CDR2 from the germline V gene are MNHEY and SVGEGT. V was shortened by 3 bases and J by 8 bases, with 13 bases between the two germline ends. The chain's CDR3 is CASSYGGAREAFF. The CDR3 DNA reads TGTGCCAGCAGTTATGGAGGGGCGCGGGAAGCTTTCTTT.

The chain recombines TRBV10-3 with TRBJ1-5, with a weak D call TRBD1 (5 bases). With 6 bases removed from V and 0 bases from J, the gap between germline ends came to 9 bases. The germline V gene has CDR1 ENHRY and CDR2 SYGVKD. This CDR3 is built from 14 residues. The CDR3 DNA follows: TGTGCCATCAGCGGACAAATTAGCAATCAGCCCCAGCATTTT. Its protein product is CAISGQISNQPQHF.

CDR3 in DNA: TGCGCCAGCAGCCAAGGTCATGGCGGGGGGTCAGATACGCAGTATTTT. It is translated as CASSQGHGGGSDTQYF. The chain carries TRBV4-3 and TRBJ2-3, with 8 bases that match TRBD2. The V gene end was trimmed by 1 base and the J gene end by 4 bases; junction bases not matched to a gene: 7. CDR3 length: 16 residues. CDR1 and CDR2 (germline): LGHNA, YSLEER.

The genes are TRBV5-6 and TRBJ1-5; 8 nucleotides match TRBD1. V gave up 4 bases and J gave up 6 bases; unmatched junction bases: 3. Germline V CDR1 and CDR2: SGHDT, YYEEEE. The CDR3 loop spans 13 amino acids. CDR3 loop: CASSRTGSQPQHF. CDR3 in DNA: TGTGCCAGCAGCAGGACAGGGAGTCAGCCCCAGCATTTT.

The J gene is TRBJ1-1, the V gene TRBV14; 10 bases match TRBD1. V dropped 0 bases and J dropped 4; count of bases not matched to a gene: 8. In germline, CDR1 is SGHDN, CDR2 FVKESK. The CDR3 is made up of 17 amino acids. CDR3 sequence: CASSQDWTGGFGTEAFF. The CDR3 region has the DNA TGTGCCAGCAGCCAAGACTGGACAGGGGGTTTCGGCACTGAAGCTTTCTTT.

This clone was found once. The chain couples TRBV3-1 (or the pseudogene TRBV3-2) to TRBJ2-1; TRBD2 aligns across 14 bases. The trim removed 4 bases at V and 6 bases at J, leaving 5 bases unmatched. CDR3 size: 16 residues. CDR1 is LGHDT and CDR2 is YNNKEL in the germline V gene (reference sequence). The CDR3 bases are TGTGCCAGCAGCCCCTTGGGACTAGCGGGGGCCAATGAGCAGTTCTTC. Translation gives CASSPLGLAGANEQFF.